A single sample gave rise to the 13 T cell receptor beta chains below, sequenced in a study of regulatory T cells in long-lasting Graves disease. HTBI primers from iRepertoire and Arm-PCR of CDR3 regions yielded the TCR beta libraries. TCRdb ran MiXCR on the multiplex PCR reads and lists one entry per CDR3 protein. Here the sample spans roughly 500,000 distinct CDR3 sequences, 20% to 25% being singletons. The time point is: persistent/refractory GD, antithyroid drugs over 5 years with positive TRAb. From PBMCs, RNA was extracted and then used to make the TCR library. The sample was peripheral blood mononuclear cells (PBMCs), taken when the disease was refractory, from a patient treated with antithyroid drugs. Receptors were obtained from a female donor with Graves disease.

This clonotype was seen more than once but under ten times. The CDR3 loop reads CASSKLVPVDNEQFF. CDR3 nucleotide sequence: TGTGCCAGCAGCAAGCTAGTTCCGGTCGACAATGAGCAGTTCTTC. The chain couples TRBV6-1 to TRBJ2-1; D not resolved. The germline CDR1 and CDR2 sequences are MNHNS and SASEGT. Trimming removed 6 bases from V and 5 bases from J, with 17 bases in between. CDR3 length: 15 amino acids.

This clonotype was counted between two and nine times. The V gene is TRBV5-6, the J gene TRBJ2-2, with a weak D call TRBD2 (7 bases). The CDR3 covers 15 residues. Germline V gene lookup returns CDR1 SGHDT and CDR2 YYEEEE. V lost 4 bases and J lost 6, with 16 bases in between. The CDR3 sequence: CASSERDKPSGELFF. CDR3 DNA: TGTGCCAGCAGCGAGCGGGACAAACCCTCCGGGGAGCTGTTTTTT.

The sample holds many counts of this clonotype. CDR3 sequence reads: CASTPVAGRNEQYF. CDR3 DNA sequence: TGTGCCAGCACCCCCGTAGCGGGAAGGAACGAGCAGTACTTC. This sequence joins TRBV12-3 or TRBV12-4 and TRBJ2-7; 8 bases line up with TRBD2. CDR3 size: 14 residues. After removal of 7 bases from V and 5 bases from J, the junction contained 10 bases not matched to a gene.

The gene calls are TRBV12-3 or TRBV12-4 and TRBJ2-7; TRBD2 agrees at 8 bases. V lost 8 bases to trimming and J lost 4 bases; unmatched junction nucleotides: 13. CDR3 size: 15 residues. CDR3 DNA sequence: TGTGCCAGCGGGTCGGGGGGGCGGGAGTTTTACGAGCAGTACTTC. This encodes CASGSGGREFYEQYF.

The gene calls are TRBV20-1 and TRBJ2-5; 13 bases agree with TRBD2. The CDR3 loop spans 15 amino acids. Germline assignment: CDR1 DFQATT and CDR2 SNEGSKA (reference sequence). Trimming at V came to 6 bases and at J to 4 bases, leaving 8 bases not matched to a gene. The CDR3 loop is CSALLAGGRGETQYF. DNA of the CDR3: TGCAGTGCCTTACTAGCGGGAGGGAGAGGAGAGACCCAGTACTTC.

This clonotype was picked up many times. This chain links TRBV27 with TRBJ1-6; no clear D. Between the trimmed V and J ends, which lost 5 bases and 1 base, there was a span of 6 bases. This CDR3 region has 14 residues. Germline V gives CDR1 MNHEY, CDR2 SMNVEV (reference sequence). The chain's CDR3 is CASSLRSYNSPLHF. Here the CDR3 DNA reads TGTGCCAGCAGTCTCAGGTCCTATAATTCACCCCTCCACTTT.

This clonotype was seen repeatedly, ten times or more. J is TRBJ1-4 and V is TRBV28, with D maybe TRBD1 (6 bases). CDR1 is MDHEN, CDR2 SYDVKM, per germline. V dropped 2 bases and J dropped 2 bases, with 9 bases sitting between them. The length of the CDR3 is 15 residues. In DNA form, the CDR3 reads TGTGCCAGCAGTTTAGCGGGGGCGACTAATGAAAAACTGTTTTTT. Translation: CASSLAGATNEKLFF.

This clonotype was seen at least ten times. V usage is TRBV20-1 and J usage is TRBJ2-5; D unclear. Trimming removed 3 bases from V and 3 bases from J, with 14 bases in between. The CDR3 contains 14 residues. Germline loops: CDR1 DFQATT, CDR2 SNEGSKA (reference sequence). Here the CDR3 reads CSASEEGSEETQYF. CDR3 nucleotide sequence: TGCAGTGCTAGTGAGGAAGGGTCCGAAGAGACCCAGTACTTC.

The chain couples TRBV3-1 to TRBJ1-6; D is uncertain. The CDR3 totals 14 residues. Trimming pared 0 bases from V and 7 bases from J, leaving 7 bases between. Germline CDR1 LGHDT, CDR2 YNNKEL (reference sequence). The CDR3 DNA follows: TGTGCCAGCAGCCAAGAGTCTCAGAATTCACCCCTCCACTTT. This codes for CASSQESQNSPLHF.

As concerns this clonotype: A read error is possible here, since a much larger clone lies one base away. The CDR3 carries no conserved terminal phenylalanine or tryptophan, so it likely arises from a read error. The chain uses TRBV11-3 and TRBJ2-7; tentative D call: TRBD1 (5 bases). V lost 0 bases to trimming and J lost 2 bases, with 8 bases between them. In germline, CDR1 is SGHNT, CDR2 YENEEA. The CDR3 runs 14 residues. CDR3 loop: CASSLEGAAYEQYL. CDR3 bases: TGTGCCAGCAGCTTAGAAGGGGCAGCCTACGAGCAGTACCTC.

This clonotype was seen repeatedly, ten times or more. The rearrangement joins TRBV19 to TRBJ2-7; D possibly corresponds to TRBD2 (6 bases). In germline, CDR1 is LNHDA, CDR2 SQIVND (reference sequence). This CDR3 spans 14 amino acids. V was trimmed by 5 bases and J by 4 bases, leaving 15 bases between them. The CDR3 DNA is TGTGCCAGTAGTGAGGGGACTGGAGGATACGAGCAGTACTTC. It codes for CASSEGTGGYEQYF.

This CDR3 is CASSLDSQGALNTEAFF. The DNA for the CDR3 is TGTGCCAGCAGTTTAGATTCTCAGGGGGCTTTGAACACTGAAGCTTTCTTT. The chain couples TRBV27 to TRBJ1-1; TRBD1 matches at 8 bases. The CDR3 extends over 17 amino acids. From germline, CDR1 is MNHEY and CDR2 SMNVEV (reference sequence). Trimming at V came to 2 bases and at J to 0 bases, leaving 8 bases not matched to a gene.

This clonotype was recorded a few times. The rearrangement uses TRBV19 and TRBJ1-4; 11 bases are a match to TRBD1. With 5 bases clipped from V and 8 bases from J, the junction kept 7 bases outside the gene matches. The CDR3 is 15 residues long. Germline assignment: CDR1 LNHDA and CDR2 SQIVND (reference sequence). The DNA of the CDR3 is TGTGCCAGTAGTGACGGACAGGGGGCCAGAGAAAAACTGTTTTTT. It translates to CASSDGQGAREKLFF.